The 25 T cell receptor beta chains presented below share a single source sample, sequenced in a study of blood T cells in healthy people across ages. PCR was performed a second time for about 6 to 12 cycles using a sample-barcoded 5' primer and a J-beta primer mix. TCRdb reprocessed the 5' RACE reads with MiXCR, giving one entry per CDR3 protein. The sample holds about 720,000 distinct CDR3 sequences, 25% seen once. These same records also appear under a second study, on T cells of mothers and their children.

Sample: blood. These receptors all stem from a boy aged 5-17 years in good health.

The chain is built from TRBV5-5 and TRBJ2-7, with D unresolved. In germline, CDR1 is SGHKS, CDR2 YYEKEE (reference sequence). V gave up 1 base and J gave up 1 base, with 12 bases separating them. The CDR3 covers 15 residues. The CDR3: CASSLYVLASYEQYF. For the CDR3, the DNA is TGTGCCAGCAGCTTGTATGTTCTGGCGTCCTACGAGCAGTACTTC.

The CDR3 bases are TGCAGTGCAAGGACCGCCGAGGGGGCCAATGAGCAGTTCTTC. It codes for CSARTAEGANEQFF. V is TRBV20-1 and J is TRBJ2-5, with 7 bases that match TRBD1. The J call is uncertain, as TRBJ2-1 better fits the DNA end. CDR1 is DFQATT, CDR2 SNEGSKA, per germline (reference sequence). The CDR3 extends over 14 amino acids.

This clonotype has a handful of counts. The chain couples TRBV5-6 to TRBJ2-2, with 7 bases fitting TRBD1. Germline CDR1 SGHDT, CDR2 YYEEEE. The CDR3 sequence is 16 residues long. With V trimmed by 3 bases and J by 4 bases, 9 bases remained unmatched. CDR3 protein: CASSWRPTGVTGELFF. The CDR3 DNA reads as TGTGCCAGCAGCTGGAGGCCAACAGGGGTCACCGGGGAGCTGTTTTTT.

The chain carries TRBV4-1 and TRBJ1-2; 11 nucleotides line up with TRBD1. This CDR3 is built from 16 residues. After removal of 1 base from V and 5 bases from J, the junction contained 6 bases not matched to a gene. Germline lookup yields CDR1 MGHRA and CDR2 YSYEKL. CDR3 loop: CASSQVPGQGAYGYTF. The CDR3 region has the DNA TGCGCCAGCAGCCAAGTACCAGGACAGGGGGCATATGGCTACACCTTC.

The chain recombines TRBV4-3 with TRBJ2-3, with 8 bases lining up with TRBD1. CDR1 LGHNA and CDR2 YSLEER come from the germline V gene. The length of the CDR3 is 15 residues. V dropped 5 bases and J dropped 2; count of bases not matched to a gene: 6. DNA for the CDR3: TGCGCCAGCAGCAACCAGGGGGCGCCCACAGATACGCAGTATTTT. Amino acids: CASSNQGAPTDTQYF.

This chain uses TRBV14 with TRBJ2-2; 9 positions agree with TRBD1. The germline V gene encodes CDR1 SGHDN and CDR2 FVKESK. The CDR3 runs to 15 residues. The J segment lost 9 bases and the V segment lost 3 bases, leaving 8 bases of the junction unmatched. The CDR3 here is CASSHTGGMARELFF. CDR3 in DNA: TGTGCCAGCAGCCATACAGGGGGCATGGCCAGGGAGCTGTTTTTT. Full variable domain (remainder filled in from reference TRBV14 and TRBJ2-2): EAGVTQFPSHSVIEKGQTVTLRCDPISGHDNLYWYRRVMGKEIKFLLHFVKESKQDESGMPNNRFLAERTGGTYSTLKVQPAELEDSGVYFCASSHTGGMARELFFGEGSRLTVL.

This chain connects TRBV20-1 to TRBJ2-7; 7 nucleotides line up with TRBD2. The CDR3 loop spans 13 amino acids. CDR1 is DFQATT, CDR2 SNEGSKA, per germline (reference sequence). V shed 6 bases and J 0 bases; nucleotides not matched to a gene: 5. The CDR3 reads CSAIGGSSYEQYF. Written as DNA, the CDR3 is TGCAGTGCGATCGGGGGGAGCTCCTACGAGCAGTACTTC.

The chain is built from TRBV20-1 and TRBJ2-3, with D tentatively TRBD1 or TRBD2 (5 bases each). Germline CDR1 reads DFQATT; CDR2 reads SNEGSKA (reference sequence). CDR3 length: 12 residues. V shed 6 bases and J shed 2 bases, with 9 bases lying between them. This CDR3 is CSARDHTDTQYF. CDR3 DNA sequence: TGCAGTGCACGGGACCACACAGATACGCAGTATTTT.

The chain links TRBV13 to TRBJ2-3; 7 bases match TRBD2. The V gene's germline CDR1 is PRHDT and CDR2 FYEKMQ (reference sequence). CDR3 size: 14 residues. The ends lost 5 bases at V and 2 bases at J; junction bases unmatched: 4. CDR3 nucleotides: TGTGCCAGCAGCCCAGCGGGGCCCACAGATACGCAGTATTTT. Protein product: CASSPAGPTDTQYF.

The chain combines TRBV9 with TRBJ2-5, with a possible D match to TRBD2 (6 bases). The end of the DNA fits TRBJ2-1 better, so the J call may be wrong. The germline V gene has CDR1 SGDLS and CDR2 YYNGEE. The CDR3 sequence is 16 residues long. CDR3 nucleotides: TGTGCCAGCAGCCCCAACCCAACGGGAGCCTACAATGAGCAGTTCTTC. Translated, it gives CASSPNPTGAYNEQFF.

The CDR3 DNA reads TGTGCCAGCGGAACAAGGGTTACGAGCACTGAAGCTTTCTTT. Translated, it gives CASGTRVTSTEAFF. The chain links TRBV28 to TRBJ1-1; D is unresolved. The V gene's germline CDR1 is MDHEN and CDR2 SYDVKM. Trimming removed 8 bases from V and 4 bases from J, with 17 bases in between. The CDR3 extends over 14 amino acids. The entire variable domain, with the rest obtained from reference TRBV28 and TRBJ1-1, is as follows: DVKVTQSSRYLVKRTGEKVFLECVQDMDHENMFWYRQDPGLGLRLIYFSYDVKMKEKGDIPEGYSVSREKKERFSLILESASTNQTSMYLCASGTRVTSTEAFFGQGTRLTVV.

The chain uses TRBV7-2 and TRBJ2-5, with 16 nucleotides matching TRBD2. The length of the CDR3 is 16 residues. The V segment lost 5 bases and the J segment 3 bases; nucleotides outside the gene matches: 3. Germline CDR1 is SGHTA and CDR2 is FQGNSA. As DNA, the CDR3 is TGTGCCAGCAGCCGGGGACTAGCGGGAGGGGAAGAGACCCAGTACTTC. Its translation is CASSRGLAGGEETQYF.

This clonotype was recorded only once. J is TRBJ1-1 and V is TRBV12-3 or TRBV12-4; 8 nucleotides agree with TRBD1. V dropped 4 bases and J dropped 4; count of bases not matched to a gene: 5. CDR3 length: 14 residues. CDR3 DNA: TGTGCCAGCAGTTCAGGGGGCGATGGCACTGAAGCTTTCTTT. Translated: CASSSGGDGTEAFF.

The V and J genes are TRBV20-1 and TRBJ2-2, with 9 bases that match TRBD2. Trimming at V came to 6 bases and at J to 5 bases, leaving 10 bases not matched to a gene. The CDR3 is 15 residues long. The germline V gene has CDR1 DFQATT and CDR2 SNEGSKA (reference sequence). The CDR3 sequence is CSASRRAGGTGELFF. CDR3 DNA: TGCAGTGCCTCCCGGCGAGCGGGAGGAACCGGGGAGCTGTTTTTT.

This chain uses TRBV21-1 with TRBJ2-5; TRBD2, the table's D call, was not compared with the DNA. TRBV21-1 is flagged as a pseudogene. This CDR3 is built from 16 residues. In DNA, the CDR3 is TGTGCCAGCAGCAACTGCGAGCGGGAGAATGGAGAGACCCAGTACTTC. This sequence encodes CASSNCERENGETQYF.

This rearrangement joins TRBV4-3 to TRBJ2-7; no clear D gene. V was pared by 2 bases and J by 2 bases, with 13 bases between. The CDR3 is made up of 15 amino acids. Germline CDR1 LGHNA, CDR2 YSLEER. The CDR3 sequence: CASSQLLGGTYEQYF. The CDR3, as DNA: TGCGCCAGCAGCCAATTATTAGGCGGAACCTACGAGCAGTACTTC.

V gene TRBV9 combines with J gene TRBJ1-2, with D unresolved. This CDR3 has 17 amino acids. Trimming cost V 3 bases and J 1 base, with 19 bases left between them. The germline CDR1 and CDR2 sequences are SGDLS and YYNGEE. CDR3 bases: TGTGCCAGCAGCGGACGGACGAAGGACTCAATTAACTATGGCTACACCTTC. It codes for CASSGRTKDSINYGYTF.

This clonotype was seen a few times. The genes are TRBV7-9 and TRBJ1-4; no firm D call. Trimming shortened V by 4 bases and J by 0 bases, and 6 bases separated the two germline ends. This CDR3 has 14 residues. CDR1 is SEHNR, CDR2 FQNEAQ, per germline (reference sequence). This CDR3 reads CASSWPATNEKLFF. CDR3 bases: TGTGCCAGCAGCTGGCCTGCAACTAATGAAAAACTGTTTTTT.

The chain uses TRBV5-5 and TRBJ1-4; unclear D gene. Germline V gene data show CDR1 as SGHKS and CDR2 as YYEKEE (reference sequence). The CDR3 spans 15 residues. Trimming shortened V by 0 bases and J by 7 bases, and 13 bases separated the two germline ends. The CDR3 is CASSLGSTLGEKLFF. As DNA, the CDR3 is TGTGCCAGCAGCTTGGGATCGACACTCGGTGAAAAACTGTTTTTT. Looking up the rest from reference TRBV5-5 and TRBJ1-4 gives the full variable domain: DAGVTQSPTHLIKTRGQQVTLRCSPISGHKSVSWYQQVLGQGPQFIFQYYEKEERGRGNFPDRFSARQFPNYSSELNVNALLLGDSALYLCASSLGSTLGEKLFFGSGTQLSVL.

The rearrangement uses TRBV7-8 and TRBJ2-1, with 8 positions matching TRBD1. The J call is doubtful: the DNA matches TRBJ2-7 better. Germline V gene sequence: CDR1 SGHVS, CDR2 FQNEAQ. The CDR3 covers 14 residues. The CDR3, as DNA: TGTGCCAGCAGCGCATTGGACAGGGCGTACGAGCAGTACTTC. Its translation: CASSALDRAYEQYF.

Details on this clonotype: A single base separates this from a much larger clone, so it may be a read error. No conserved phenylalanine or tryptophan is present at the end of the CDR3, so a read error is the likely explanation. The gene calls are TRBV7-9 and TRBJ2-5; D not resolved. Germline-derived CDR1 and CDR2 are SEHNR and FQNEAQ (reference sequence). V lost 3 bases and J lost 1, with 12 bases in between. The CDR3 runs 15 residues. The CDR3 reads CASSFHTELQETQYL. As DNA, the CDR3 is TGTGCCAGCAGCTTCCACACAGAGCTCCAAGAGACCCAGTACCTC.

V is TRBV20-1 and J is TRBJ2-5; either TRBD1 or TRBD2 may supply D (5 bases each). Trimming stripped 3 bases from V and 4 bases from J, with 9 bases between. Germline CDR1 is DFQATT and CDR2 is SNEGSKA (reference sequence). The length of the CDR3 is 12 residues. The DNA for the CDR3 is TGCAGTGCTAGGGACGGGACAGAGACCCAGTACTTC. Protein product: CSARDGTETQYF.

The gene calls are TRBV9 and TRBJ1-2; weak D call: TRBD1 (6 bases). The CDR3 totals 14 residues. Germline CDR1 SGDLS, CDR2 YYNGEE. V dropped 0 bases and J dropped 4 bases, with 10 bases sitting between them. The CDR3 is CASSVAGASYGYTF. The CDR3, as DNA: TGTGCCAGCAGCGTAGCAGGGGCGAGCTATGGCTACACCTTC.

The chain is built from TRBV5-8 and TRBJ2-7, with 9 nucleotides matching TRBD1. J gave up 3 bases and V 4 bases, and 8 bases lay outside the gene matches. This CDR3 region has 15 residues. Germline V CDR1 and CDR2: SGHTS, YDEGEE. The CDR3 nucleotides are TGTGCCAGCAGCAACCGACAGGGGGTAATCTACGAGCAGTACTTC. Its protein is CASSNRQGVIYEQYF.

This clonotype came up many times. The rearrangement joins TRBV20-1 to TRBJ2-7; 7 bases line up with TRBD1. The CDR3 sequence is 14 residues long. The trim removed 0 bases at V and 5 bases at J, leaving 7 bases unmatched. CDR1 and CDR2 (germline): DFQATT, SNEGSKA (reference sequence). The CDR3 DNA follows: TGCAGTGCTAGAGACGCACAGGGGATCCACGAGCAGTACTTC. Translated, it gives CSARDAQGIHEQYF.